The present T cell receptor beta chain was sequenced within a study of long-term antiretroviral therapy in people with HIV. The study, taken as a whole, reports: Despite increasing after ART, diversity remained lower than that of transplant donor controls.

Comment on this clone: Its antigen is not known.

CDR3 size: 16 residues. V was pared by 3 bases and J by 4 bases, with 6 bases of the junction left unmatched. In germline, CDR1 is SGDLS, CDR2 YYNGEE. Running of the v3.0 immunoSEQ assay took place at survey level. Only in-frame clones appear in the TCRdb table, and some are missing; sequencing was by immunoSEQ multiplex PCR. The repertoire includes around 21,000 clones, 88% of them detected once, and 3% to 4% sits in the top ten. The receptor's source is a man aged 60-69 years with HIV. The material was unsorted PBMCs, obtained 2.3 years after starting antiretroviral therapy. V gene TRBV9 combines with J gene TRBJ2-6, with TRBD1 matching 8 bases. CDR3 loop: CASSGQGTLGANVLTF. The CDR3 DNA reads as TGTGCCAGCAGCGGACAGGGGACGCTCGGGGCCAACGTCCTGACTTTC.